A single sample is the source of the 12 T cell receptor beta chains below, sequenced in a study of regulatory T cells in long-lasting Graves disease. Sample time point: persistent/refractory GD, antithyroid drugs over 5 years with positive TRAb. The authors made the TCR library using RNA they extracted from PBMCs. Relying on iRepertoire HTBI primers and Arm-PCR of CDR3 regions, the team built TCR beta libraries. Using its own MiXCR run on the multiplex PCR reads, TCRdb lists one record per CDR3 protein. The sample lists 400,000 to 500,000 distinct CDR3 sequences; 21% were seen once. The sample in question was peripheral blood mononuclear cells (PBMCs), obtained when the disease was refractory, from a patient treated with antithyroid drugs. These receptors all come from a female donor with Graves disease.

V and J are TRBV6-5 and TRBJ2-4; 7 bases are a match to TRBD2. CDR1 is MNHEY and CDR2 is SVGAGI in the germline V gene. The CDR3 spans 16 residues. Germline trimming cut 0 bases from V and 0 bases from J; bases unmatched to any gene: 2. The CDR3 spells CASSYSGGGAKNIQYF. The CDR3 region has the DNA TGTGCCAGCAGTTACTCGGGGGGGGGAGCCAAAAACATTCAGTACTTC.

There are many counts of this clonotype. The rearrangement joins TRBV11-2 to TRBJ1-2; D unclear. Looked up from germline, CDR1 is SGHAT and CDR2 is FQNNGV. V was clipped by 10 bases and J by 8 bases, with 23 bases between them. The length of the CDR3 is 14 residues. CDR3 loop: CATPRGMPSIGYTF. CDR3 DNA sequence: TGTGCCACTCCTCGTGGGATGCCATCAATAGGCTACACCTTC.

This clonotype occurred many times. The junction and the germline gene differ at one end; a read error may be behind it. This sequence joins TRBV20-1 and TRBJ1-5, with 7 bases fitting TRBD1. The CDR3 has 14 residues. Germline CDR1 and CDR2: DFQATT and SNEGSKA (reference sequence). CDR3 nucleotide sequence: TGCAGTGCTGGAGACAGGGCGGTCCATCAGCCCCAGCATTTT. This gives the protein CSAGDRAVHQPQHF.

In this sample, this clonotype turned up many times. J is TRBJ2-7 and V is TRBV28; D may be TRBD1 (5 bases). Trimming left V 3 bases short and J 0 bases short, with 12 bases between. Germline CDR1 is MDHEN and CDR2 is SYDVKM. This CDR3 region has 15 residues. The CDR3 DNA is TGTGCCAGCAGTTTTATGGGGCCCAGCTCCTACGAGCAGTACTTC. Amino acids: CASSFMGPSSYEQYF.

V usage is TRBV2 and J usage is TRBJ2-1; the D gene is possibly TRBD2 (6 bases). The CDR3 is 12 amino acids. V lost 7 bases, J lost 15 bases, and 19 bases lay in between. CDR1 and CDR2 (germline): SNHLY, FYNNEI. The CDR3 sequence is CASTLRGHGAFF. As DNA, the CDR3 is TGTGCCAGCACTTTGCGGGGCCATGGGGCGTTCTTC.

The sample holds many counts of this clonotype. The CDR3 protein is CAISEYYEQYF. CDR3 DNA: TGTGCCATCAGTGAGTATTACGAGCAGTACTTC. This chain connects TRBV10-3 to TRBJ2-7; D is uncertain. Trimming cost V 1 base and J 4 bases, with 2 bases left between them. This CDR3 is built from 11 residues. Germline V gene sequence: CDR1 ENHRY, CDR2 SYGVKD.

This clonotype was seen a few times. The V and J genes are TRBV28 and TRBJ2-3; D gene unclear. The V and J ends lost 4 bases and 5 bases respectively, with 7 bases between them. From germline, CDR1 is MDHEN and CDR2 SYDVKM. The CDR3 is 12 residues long. CDR3 in DNA: TGTGCCAGCAGTTCAGACGGAGATACGCAGTATTTT. Its protein is CASSSDGDTQYF.

This clonotype was picked up many times. The chain links TRBV2 to TRBJ2-5, with 10 bases fitting TRBD2. Losses at the gene ends were 6 bases for V and 1 base for J; bases not matched to a gene: 2. Germline lookup yields CDR1 SNHLY and CDR2 FYNNEI. The CDR3 contains 14 residues. CDR3 loop: CASRTSGPQETQYF. CDR3 DNA sequence: TGTGCCAGCAGGACTAGCGGGCCCCAAGAGACCCAGTACTTC. The entire variable domain, with the rest obtained from reference TRBV2 and TRBJ2-5, is as follows: EPEVTQTPSHQVTQMGQEVILRCVPISNHLYFYWYRQILGQKVEFLVSFYNNEISEKSEIFDDQFSVERPDGSNFTLKIRSTKLEDSAMYFCASRTSGPQETQYFGPGTRLLVL.

Ten or more counts support this clonotype. The V gene is TRBV6-1, the J gene TRBJ1-4, with TRBD1 as a possible D gene (5 bases). This CDR3 spans 14 amino acids. The V end was cut by 5 bases, the J end by 8 bases, with 15 bases between. Germline V gene sequence: CDR1 MNHNS, CDR2 SASEGT. CDR3 loop: CASSPGQTYEKLFF. The CDR3 nucleotides read TGTGCCAGCAGTCCGGGGCAGACCTACGAAAAACTGTTTTTT.

The table lists this clonotype with many counts. The chain employs TRBV6-5 and TRBJ2-5, with D tentatively TRBD1 (6 bases). Germline lookup yields CDR1 MNHEY and CDR2 SVGAGI. This CDR3 has 14 amino acids. V was trimmed by 3 bases and J by 0 bases, leaving 8 bases between them. The CDR3 loop reads CASSYRDNQETQYF. DNA for the CDR3: TGTGCCAGCAGTTATAGGGACAACCAAGAGACCCAGTACTTC.

Many counts were recorded for this clonotype. The gene calls are TRBV5-1 and TRBJ2-2; maybe TRBD1 (6 bases). The CDR3 contains 15 residues. Deletions cut 5 bases from V and 6 bases from J, with 17 bases between. In germline, CDR1 is SGHRS, CDR2 YFSETQ. The CDR3 sequence: CASRPPGQVSGELFF. CDR3 nucleotide sequence: TGCGCCAGCAGGCCCCCGGGACAAGTCTCCGGGGAGCTGTTTTTT.

This clonotype was detected only a few times. This chain uses TRBV20-1 with TRBJ1-5; 7 bases fit TRBD1. The length of the CDR3 is 15 residues. With 5 bases clipped from V and 6 bases from J, the junction kept 13 bases outside the gene matches. CDR1 and CDR2 (germline): DFQATT, SNEGSKA (reference sequence). CDR3 DNA: TGCAGTGCTCTTACTCCGGGACAGAGGCGTCAGCCCCAGCATTTT. Its protein product is CSALTPGQRRQPQHF.